The clone carrying this T cell receptor beta chain was counted many times. Its specificity is unknown. Described time point: sample taken at primary tumor resection. The donors comprised some 78 untreated early-stage non-small cell lung cancer patients. Tumor, nontumor lung or frozen PBMC supplied whole RNA, sequenced without sorting. These data belong to a study of spatial heterogeneity in lung cancer. Regarding the study as a whole: Within tumors, counts of expanded alpha and beta TCRs tracked tumor mutation counts.

Carried by each TCR cDNA molecule was a unique molecular identifier. TCRdb processed the 5' RACE reads anew with MiXCR; each CDR3 protein has one entry. The table has more than 8,000 distinct CDR3 sequences, 10% to 15% seen once. The germline V gene encodes CDR1 DFQATT and CDR2 SNEGSKA (reference sequence). The CDR3 is made up of 16 amino acids. With 1 base clipped from V and 1 base from J, the junction kept 6 bases outside the gene matches. The sample was lung tumor tissue, taken at surgery. This sequence joins TRBV20-1 and TRBJ2-7, with TRBD2 matching 11 bases. The clonotype was recovered from a female donor with early-stage non-small cell lung cancer. The CDR3 protein is CSARGTSGGYSYEQYF. In DNA form, the CDR3 reads TGCAGTGCTAGAGGCACTAGCGGGGGCTATTCCTACGAGCAGTACTTC.